This is a list of T cell receptor beta chains from one sample in a study of beta chain features in type 1 diabetes. The assay was immunoSEQ multiplex PCR, and TCRdb's table has in-frame clones only and misses some. The sample shows tens of thousands of clones, roughly two fifths of them seen only once. The sequenced material came from Tregs from blood. The source is a man aged 25-45 years with type 1 diabetes. The CDR3 runs from the conserved cysteine through the conserved F or W. Where a row states a size, it is once, few, many or the class of an expanded clone; other rows omit it.

clone_size: -; v_call: TRBV28; j_call: TRBJ1-4; cdr3_aa: CASSLGGTAGEKLFF
clone_size: -; v_call: TRBV4-2; j_call: TRBJ2-4; cdr3_aa: CASSQEPAGYIQYF
clone_size: few; v_call: TRBV7-3; j_call: TRBJ2-1; cdr3_aa: CASSPLGGSSYNEQFF
clone_size: many; v_call: TRBV7-2; j_call: TRBJ2-3; cdr3_aa: CASSSMDGLAGSTDTQYF
clone_size: -; v_call: TRBV28; j_call: TRBJ2-2; cdr3_aa: CASSGGRAHTGELFF
clone_size: once; v_call: TRBV4-1; j_call: TRBJ2-1; cdr3_aa: CASSQGQGAWNEQFF
clone_size: -; v_call: TRBV2; j_call: TRBJ2-1; cdr3_aa: CASSEGRYNEQFF
clone_size: once; v_call: TRBV11-2; j_call: TRBJ2-2; cdr3_aa: CASSLPTDSPNTGELFF
clone_size: -; v_call: TRBV29-1; j_call: TRBJ2-3; cdr3_aa: CSVGTGHLTDTQYF
clone_size: -; v_call: TRBV5-1; j_call: TRBJ1-5; cdr3_aa: CASSLGTGSNQPQHF
clone_size: -; v_call: TRBV28; j_call: TRBJ2-2; cdr3_aa: CASSYSVTGRTGELFF
clone_size: few; v_call: TRBV7-2; j_call: TRBJ2-1; cdr3_aa: CASSSQSGSYNEQFF
clone_size: few; v_call: TRBV7-2; j_call: TRBJ2-7; cdr3_aa: CASRAGSGLYEQYF
clone_size: -; v_call: TRBV29-1; j_call: TRBJ2-3; cdr3_aa: CSVGDSDTQYF
clone_size: -; v_call: TRBV15; j_call: TRBJ2-5; cdr3_aa: CATRRSGGRETQYF
clone_size: -; v_call: TRBV7-6; j_call: TRBJ2-3; cdr3_aa: CASSLGSGLSTDTQYF
clone_size: few; v_call: TRBV29-1; j_call: TRBJ2-1; cdr3_aa: CSVDPGGYGTSGTNEQFF
clone_size: -; v_call: TRBV12-2; j_call: TRBJ2-1; cdr3_aa: CASRLALATPKSSRYEQFF
clone_size: -; v_call: TRBV18; j_call: TRBJ2-7; cdr3_aa: CASSLTEGYEQYF
clone_size: -; v_call: TRBV28; j_call: TRBJ2-1; cdr3_aa: CASHGTSGYNEQFF
clone_size: -; v_call: TRBV10-3; j_call: TRBJ2-7; cdr3_aa: CAISETPDSYEQYF
clone_size: few; v_call: TRBV7-2; j_call: TRBJ2-5; cdr3_aa: CASSISGSKAETQYF
clone_size: -; v_call: TRBV7-3; j_call: TRBJ1-5; cdr3_aa: CASSLVSGANQPQHF
clone_size: -; v_call: TRBV28; j_call: TRBJ2-7; cdr3_aa: CASLDRGSYEQYF
clone_size: -; v_call: TRBV28; j_call: TRBJ2-1; cdr3_aa: CATRSLRDKYYNEQFF
clone_size: -; v_call: TRBV25-1; j_call: TRBJ2-5; cdr3_aa: CASIPPGGGRTQYF
clone_size: few; v_call: TRBV7-2; j_call: TRBJ2-1; cdr3_aa: CASSPSWDSLYNEQFF